This T cell receptor beta chain was captured by sequencing in a study of Ad26.COV2.S vaccination and SARS-CoV-2 variants (dated by TCRdb to the early 2020s). About the investigation overall: Donors in the vaccine arm were drawn from COV1001, a multicentre, randomized, double-blind, placebo-controlled phase I-IIa trial testing Ad26.COV2.S in healthy adults. Ad26.COV2.S was administered intramuscularly at a dose of 5x10^10 or 1x10^11 viral particles, either as one shot or as two shots given 56 days apart. TCRbeta repertoire sequencing was used to assess the specificity and breadth of SARS-CoV-2-reactive T cell receptors after Ad26.COV2.S vaccination. The TCR-sequenced set comprised approximately 32 samples: approximately 19 Ad26.COV2.S vaccine recipients, 5 placebo recipients and 8 SARS-CoV-2 convalescent individuals. Trial participants were randomized into five groups of five, in which low-dose or high-dose Ad26.COV2.S was given once or twice, or placebo was given on both occasions. Throughout the experiments and outcome assessment, investigators stayed blinded to trial group allocation.

The immunoSEQ Assay was the method used to sequence TCRbeta CDR3 regions. After extraction, genomic DNA underwent amplification by bias-controlled multiplex PCR, followed by high-throughput sequencing. From the authors' description of their analysis: To quantify the absolute abundance of every unique TCRbeta CDR3 region, sequences were collapsed and filtered. T cell fraction was estimated by normalizing TCRbeta template counts to usable DNA, with usable DNA measured through amplification of reference genes found in all nucleated cells. Repertoire TCRs were annotated as SARS-CoV-2-specific when V gene, CDR3 amino acid sequence and J gene were exactly matched to a known reactive TCR set. The reference SARS-CoV-2 TCR set came from MIRA and was filtered for enrichment in COVID-19-positive ImmuneCODE repertoires, removing public or cross-reactive TCRs. Using the MIRA antigens, annotated TCRs were further analysed by specific ORF or by position within an ORF. Breadth was defined as annotated unique rearrangements over total unique productive rearrangements; depth was the summed frequency of those rearrangements. Two-sided Wilcoxon rank-sum tests were used to compare TCR breadth between groups. TCRdb provides this immuneACCESS table in a form limited to in-frame rearrangements. Some clones are lacking; in checked studies, under half of them reflect an unresolved V gene, and why the rest are absent is not known. V, J and clone size were drawn from that table, and D and trimming were deduced from the DNA. Here the sample has some 290,000 clones; around 84% occur a single time. Jointly, the top ten make up around 2% of the sample.

The sample's treatment or condition label, decoded: around 19 received Ad26.COV2.S at low or high dose, single or two shots; 5 received placebo; per-sample allocation not given. For vaccine and placebo recipients, the sequenced repertoires came from samples collected on day 63 after the first injection. Between 29 July and 7 August 2020, Cohort 1b enrolled about two dozen adults aged 18-55 years at one site in Boston, USA. Ad26.COV2.S was a replication-incompetent adenovirus type 26 vector that expressed a prefusion-stabilized SARS-CoV-2 spike protein derived from the original Wuhan strain. The paper as a whole reports these results and caveats: Substantial breadth of spike-specific CD8+ and CD4+ T cell responses was reported after vaccination. The authors noted that the TCR breadth and depth analyses may have underestimated total T cell responses. Vaccine and placebo recipients had similar non-spike TCR breadth, a finding consistent with the vaccine containing only spike. The study was not powered for comparison of responses between vaccine doses or regimens. Higher spike-specific TCR breadth was observed in Ad26.COV2.S recipients than in placebo recipients (P = 0.0014).

Per the germline V gene, SGHRS is the CDR1 and YFSETQ is the CDR2. The germline ends are 18 bases apart after V is trimmed by 5 bases and J by 4 bases. Reading from cysteine to phenylalanine, the CDR3 counts 15 amino acids. The DNA shown is the 45-base CDR3, in frame from base 1. On this clone: The antigen this receptor binds is unknown. No per-base quality is available; no much larger clone lies one base away.

Sequenced material: peripheral blood, taken in a trial of Ad26.COV2.S vaccine versus placebo. The TCR sequence derives from a person aged 18 to 65 who received the Ad26.COV2.S COVID-19 vaccine or a placebo. The chain employs TRBV5-1 and TRBJ1-2; the D gene remains uncertain. The CDR3 has the sequence CASSYARNSIYGYTF. The DNA sequence reads TGCGCCAGCAGTTACGCACGCAACTCTATCTATGGCTACACCTTC.